The 31 T cell receptor beta chains below come from one sample, sequenced in a study of PD-1 blockade in classical Hodgkin lymphoma. Time point reported: cycle 4 day 1 (C4D1), after about 6 weeks of nivolumab. The patients all showed relapse after autologous stem cell transplantation, while their brentuximab vedotin exposure varied. Magnetic negative selection was used to purify CD4+ T cells from PBMCs that had been thawed. Generated by immunoSEQ multiplex PCR, the TCRdb table keeps only in-frame clones and is missing some. The sample lists 15,000 to 20,000 clones; approximately 72% were seen once. The sequencing here drew on CD4+ T cells from blood, taken before the fourth cycle of nivolumab. Receptor source: a human donor with classical Hodgkin lymphoma.

This clone was picked up one time. This chain connects TRBV28 to TRBJ1-6; perhaps TRBD1 as D (6 bases). The germline V gene encodes CDR1 MDHEN and CDR2 SYDVKM. The CDR3 runs to 17 residues. The V gene lost 5 bases and the J gene lost 2 bases, with 16 bases spanning the gap. CDR3 DNA sequence: TGTGCCAGCAGTCCCTGGGGCGGGGGCACCTATAATTCACCCCTCCACTTT. Amino acids: CASSPWGGGTYNSPLHF.

The chain recombines TRBV5-6 with TRBJ1-6; maybe TRBD1 (6 bases). Between the trimmed V and J ends, which lost 4 bases and 3 bases, there was a span of 14 bases. The CDR3 runs to 16 residues. CDR1 and CDR2 (germline): SGHDT, YYEEEE. The CDR3 loop reads CASSVGQSIYNSPLHF. Here the CDR3 DNA reads TGTGCCAGCAGCGTAGGACAGTCAATCTATAATTCACCCCTCCACTTT.

As concerns this clone: The junction shows a germline mismatch at one end, possibly a read error. V and J are TRBV10-1 and TRBJ2-1, with 8 bases fitting TRBD2. This CDR3 spans 15 amino acids. Germline assignment: CDR1 WNHNN and CDR2 SYGVQD (reference sequence). CDR3 protein: CASSGGLDSSNEQFF. The CDR3 coding sequence is TGCGCCAGCAGTGGGGGACTAGACTCCTCCAATGAGCAGTTCTTC.

The V and J genes are TRBV4-1 and TRBJ2-6; D is ambiguous. CDR3 length: 16 amino acids. Germline V lookup: CDR1 MGHRA, CDR2 YSYEKL. V lost 4 bases, J lost 0 bases, and 10 bases lay in between. CDR3 sequence: CASSPKSSSGANVLTF. The DNA of the CDR3 is TGCGCCAGCAGCCCAAAGAGCAGCTCTGGGGCCAACGTCCTGACTTTC.

This rearrangement joins TRBV4-1 to TRBJ2-3; weak D call: TRBD1 (6 bases). Germline-derived CDR1 and CDR2 are MGHRA and YSYEKL. The V and J ends lost 3 bases and 2 bases respectively, with 15 bases between them. The CDR3 has 16 amino acids. The CDR3 here is CASSQGDTRDTDTQYF. The CDR3, as DNA: TGCGCCAGCAGCCAGGGGGACACAAGAGACACAGATACGCAGTATTTT.

This clone has only a few counts. The chain joins TRBV19 to TRBJ2-2, with D possibly being TRBD2 (5 bases). Germline V gives CDR1 LNHDA, CDR2 SQIVND (reference sequence). The CDR3 spans 15 residues. V dropped 2 bases and J dropped 3 bases, with 10 bases sitting between them. The CDR3 region is CASSIIAADTGELFF. The CDR3 DNA follows: TGTGCCAGTAGTATAATCGCAGCGGACACCGGGGAGCTGTTTTTT.

The chain employs TRBV5-6 and TRBJ1-1; 8 nucleotides align to TRBD1. Per germline, CDR1 SGHDT and CDR2 YYEEEE. V dropped 6 bases and J dropped 4; count of bases not matched to a gene: 14. This CDR3 comprises 16 residues. CDR3: CASNLPTGAGSTEAFF. As DNA, the CDR3 is TGTGCCAGCAACCTACCGACAGGGGCGGGGAGCACTGAAGCTTTCTTT.

This clone was recorded a few times. CDR3 residues: CASSLVRGANGELFF. The CDR3 region has the DNA TGTGCCAGCAGCTTGGTACGGGGGGCGAACGGGGAGCTGTTTTTT. The chain recombines TRBV5-8 with TRBJ2-2; a possible D gene is TRBD2 (7 bases). Trimming removed 0 bases from V and 7 bases from J, with 13 bases in between. The CDR3 has 15 amino acids. Germline values: CDR1 SGHTS, CDR2 YDEGEE. Supplemented by reference TRBV5-8 and TRBJ2-2, the full variable domain reads EAGVTQSPTHLIKTRGQQATLRCSPISGHTSVYWYQQALGLGLQFLLWYDEGEERNRGNFPPRFSGRQFPNYSSELNVNALELEDSALYLCASSLVRGANGELFFGEGSRLTVL.

This CDR3 is CASSQPTGKKTDTQYF. As DNA, the CDR3 is TGCGCCAGCAGCCAACCTACAGGGAAAAAGACAGATACGCAGTATTTT. The V gene is TRBV4-1, the J gene TRBJ2-3; D may be TRBD1 (6 bases). Germline lookup yields CDR1 MGHRA and CDR2 YSYEKL. Trimming cost V 2 bases and J 3 bases, with 15 bases left between them. CDR3 size: 16 residues.

V usage is TRBV6-1 and J usage is TRBJ1-2, with 8 bases identical to TRBD1. CDR3 length: 14 amino acids. The germline gives CDR1 MNHNS, CDR2 SASEGT. J was trimmed by 7 bases and V by 1 base; bases with no gene match: 5. In DNA, the CDR3 is TGTGCCAGCAGTGAAGGAGACAGGGGTGGTGGCTACACCTTC. It translates to CASSEGDRGGGYTF.

This sequence joins TRBV5-4 and TRBJ2-3, with D hard to call. V lost 2 bases and J lost 0, with 10 bases in between. Germline V gives CDR1 SGHNT, CDR2 YYREEE (reference sequence). The CDR3 has 15 amino acids. The CDR3 sequence is CASSLGRKSTDTQYF. CDR3 nucleotide sequence: TGTGCCAGCAGCTTAGGGCGGAAGAGCACAGATACGCAGTATTTT.

V and J are TRBV6-1 and TRBJ1-2, with 9 bases matching TRBD1. There are 15 residues in the CDR3. J gave up 7 bases and V 6 bases, and 12 bases lay outside the gene matches. CDR1 and CDR2 (germline): MNHNS, SASEGT. Here the CDR3 reads CASRSPTGGLCGYTF. CDR3 DNA sequence: TGTGCCAGCAGATCCCCGACAGGGGGACTATGTGGCTACACCTTC.

This clone has a handful of counts. The rearrangement joins TRBV19 to TRBJ1-2; possibly TRBD1 for D (6 bases). V was pared by 5 bases and J by 5 bases, with 21 bases between. Germline lookup yields CDR1 LNHDA and CDR2 SQIVND (reference sequence). The CDR3 contains 16 residues. CDR3 in amino acids: CASSERRGVGAYGYTF. The CDR3 DNA reads as TGTGCCAGTAGTGAACGAAGGGGGGTCGGCGCTTATGGCTACACCTTC. The full variable domain, with the rest looked up from reference TRBV19 and TRBJ1-2, is DGGITQSPKYLFRKEGQNVTLSCEQNLNHDAMYWYRQDPGQGLRLIYYSQIVNDFQKGDIAEGYSVSREKKESFPLTVTSAQKNPTAFYLCASSERRGVGAYGYTFGSGTRLTVV.

The chain links TRBV5-5 to TRBJ2-1; the match to TRBD2 covers 12 bases. CDR1 SGHKS and CDR2 YYEKEE come from the germline V gene (reference sequence). The CDR3 runs 17 residues. Trimming removed 4 bases from V and 4 bases from J; junction bases left unmatched: 9. The CDR3 DNA sequence: TGTGCCAGCAGCCTCAGTCCCCTAGCGGGAGGGTACAATGAGCAGTTCTTC. As protein: CASSLSPLAGGYNEQFF.

This clone has more than one count but fewer than ten. This chain uses TRBV11-2 with TRBJ1-3; D gene ambiguous. The germline V gene encodes CDR1 SGHAT and CDR2 FQNNGV. The V and J ends lost 5 bases and 0 bases respectively, with 11 bases between them. The CDR3 is 15 amino acids. The CDR3 protein is CASSQIAGSGNTIYF. CDR3 in DNA: TGTGCCAGCAGCCAGATCGCGGGCTCTGGAAACACCATATATTTT.

This chain joins TRBV9 and TRBJ2-3; D not certain. V was trimmed by 5 bases and J by 2 bases, leaving 12 bases between them. CDR3 length equals 14 residues. The germline CDR1 and CDR2 sequences are SGDLS and YYNGEE. The CDR3 nucleotides are TGTGCCAGCAGTGTGGGCCCGTTCACAGATACGCAGTATTTT. This gives the protein CASSVGPFTDTQYF.

This chain connects TRBV4-1 to TRBJ1-1; possibly TRBD1 for D (6 bases). The CDR3 extends over 15 amino acids. V gave up 3 bases and J gave up 0 bases, with 11 bases separating them. CDR1 is MGHRA and CDR2 is YSYEKL in the germline V gene. The CDR3 DNA is TGCGCCAGCAGCCATGAAGACAGGTTGAACACTGAAGCTTTCTTT. Encoded protein: CASSHEDRLNTEAFF.

The chain employs TRBV5-1 and TRBJ2-5; TRBD1 is a possible D gene (5 bases). The ends were cut back, 2 bases at V and 1 base at J, with 9 bases in the middle. This CDR3 region has 14 residues. Germline V gene sequence: CDR1 SGHRS, CDR2 YFSETQ. The CDR3 DNA reads TGCGCCAGCAGCTTTGCAGGGTTCCAAGAGACCCAGTACTTC. Its translation is CASSFAGFQETQYF.

The gene calls are TRBV6-1 and TRBJ2-3; possible D gene TRBD2, 6 bases. V lost 8 bases and J lost 5, with 17 bases in between. From germline, CDR1 is MNHNS and CDR2 SASEGT. This CDR3 is built from 14 residues. CDR3: CASAIRRGGDTQYF. Written as DNA, the CDR3 is TGTGCCAGCGCGATTAGGCGGGGAGGAGATACGCAGTATTTT.

The chain employs TRBV19 and TRBJ1-3; D unclear. Germline V CDR1 and CDR2: LNHDA, SQIVND (reference sequence). The ends were cut back, 4 bases at V and 4 bases at J, with 8 bases in the middle. The CDR3 sequence is 13 residues long. DNA for the CDR3: TGTGCCAGTAGTAGAGTTTCGGGAAACACCATATATTTT. It translates to CASSRVSGNTIYF.

The chain carries TRBV13 and TRBJ2-7, with D perhaps being TRBD1 or TRBD2 (5 bases each). The V and J ends lost 2 bases and 2 bases respectively, with 16 bases between them. This CDR3 has 16 amino acids. Germline CDR1 and CDR2: PRHDT and FYEKMQ (reference sequence). The CDR3 sequence: CASSLYSGPRPYEQYV. DNA of the CDR3: TGTGCCAGCAGCTTATATTCGGGGCCTCGTCCCTACGAGCAGTACGTC.

The chain uses TRBV6-1 and TRBJ2-7; D gene uncertain. This CDR3 comprises 12 residues. Trimming took 4 bases from V and 3 from J, leaving 7 bases between them. From germline, CDR1 is MNHNS and CDR2 SASEGT. Written as DNA, the CDR3 is TGTGCCAGCAGTGTTTCAGACTACGAGCAGTACGTC. As protein: CASSVSDYEQYV.

The chain uses TRBV30 and TRBJ1-1, with TRBD1 identical over 7 bases. The CDR3 runs 14 residues. Germline loops: CDR1 GTSNPN, CDR2 SVGIG (reference sequence). V lost 0 bases to trimming and J lost 10 bases; unmatched junction nucleotides: 11. DNA of the CDR3: TGTGCCTGGAGTGTGTGGCCGGGACAGTCACGAGCTTTCTTT. Translating it yields CAWSVWPGQSRAFF.

V gene TRBV5-4 combines with J gene TRBJ1-6; 9 bases align to TRBD1. Germline V lookup: CDR1 SGHNT, CDR2 YYREEE (reference sequence). V shed 4 bases, J shed 7 bases, and the junction held 6 bases outside the gene matches. The CDR3 runs 15 residues. Written as DNA, the CDR3 is TGTGCCAGCAGCCAAGAAGACAGGGGGAATTCACCCCTCCACTTT. This encodes CASSQEDRGNSPLHF.

This clone was recorded a few times. The genes are TRBV21-1 and TRBJ1-2. TRBV21-1 corresponds to a pseudogene. CDR3 length: 15 amino acids. Here the CDR3 DNA reads TGTGCCAGCAGCAAAGTACAGACACCCGAAGGGGGCTACACCTTC. Translation gives CASSKVQTPEGGYTF.

The chain combines TRBV5-6 with TRBJ1-5; the D gene is possibly TRBD1 (6 bases). Trimming shortened V by 0 bases and J by 12 bases, and 13 bases separated the two germline ends. Germline V gene data show CDR1 as SGHDT and CDR2 as YYEEEE. CDR3 length: 13 amino acids. The CDR3 here is CASSLAQARGQHF. The CDR3 DNA is TGTGCCAGCAGCTTGGCCCAAGCCAGGGGCCAGCATTTT. The full variable domain, in which reference TRBV5-6 and TRBJ1-5 provide the parts outside the CDR3, is DAGVTQSPTHLIKTRGQQVTLRCSPKSGHDTVSWYQQALGQGPQFIFQYYEEEERQRGNFPDRFSGHQFPNYSSELNVNALLLGDSALYLCASSLAQARGQHFGDGTRLSIL.

The rearrangement uses TRBV11-2 and TRBJ2-3; D remains ambiguous. Germline CDR1 reads SGHAT; CDR2 reads FQNNGV. Trimming took 5 bases from V and 9 from J, leaving 12 bases between them. There are 12 residues in the CDR3. The CDR3 protein is CASSPTGDTQYF. The CDR3 bases are TGTGCCAGCAGCCCCACCGGAGACACGCAGTATTTT.

This sequence joins TRBV7-8 and TRBJ2-1, with 7 nucleotides matching TRBD2. The trim removed 1 base at V and 8 bases at J, leaving 11 bases unmatched. Germline loops: CDR1 SGHVS, CDR2 FQNEAQ. The CDR3 totals 16 residues. CDR3 amino acids: CASSLGGGLGRYEQFF. In nucleotides, the CDR3 is TGTGCCAGCAGCTTAGGTGGAGGACTAGGTAGGTATGAGCAGTTCTTC. Full variable domain (outside the CDR3, taken from reference TRBV7-8 and TRBJ2-1): GAGVSQSPRYKVAKRGQDVALRCDPISGHVSLFWYQQALGQGPEFLTYFQNEAQLDKSGLPSDRFFAERPEGSVSTLKIQRTQQEDSAVYLCASSLGGGLGRYEQFFGPGTRLTVL.

The rearrangement uses TRBV9 and TRBJ2-3; 8 positions match TRBD2. Germline assignment: CDR1 SGDLS and CDR2 YYNGEE. This CDR3 is built from 16 residues. V was pared by 0 bases and J by 2 bases, with 5 bases of the junction left unmatched. CDR3 sequence (DNA): TGTGCCAGCAGCGTAGAAGCGGGAGCGTCCACAGATACGCAGTATTTT. It codes for CASSVEAGASTDTQYF.

This chain connects TRBV7-2 to TRBJ1-3; D uncertain. The V and J ends lost 1 base and 3 bases respectively, with 10 bases between them. CDR3 length: 15 amino acids. Germline V gene sequence: CDR1 SGHTA, CDR2 FQGNSA. CDR3 nucleotides: TGTGCCAGCAGCTTAGATGGGGTCAATGGAAACACCATATATTTT. This sequence encodes CASSLDGVNGNTIYF.

The chain links TRBV5-1 to TRBJ2-3; 10 bases are shared with TRBD1. V lost 6 bases, J lost 5 bases, and 6 bases stayed unmatched. Germline values: CDR1 SGHRS, CDR2 YFSETQ. The CDR3 runs 14 residues. DNA for the CDR3: TGCGCCAGCAAGTTGACAGGGGGCCAAGATACGCAGTATTTT. Encoded protein: CASKLTGGQDTQYF.